These 24 T cell receptor beta chains share one sample of origin, sequenced in a study of T cells in Graves' hyperthyroidism and ophthalmopathy. TCR beta CDR3 sequences were amplified from RNA transcripts. TCR CDR3 underwent first-round RT-PCR with the HTBI primer set. From the multiplex PCR reads, TCRdb called clonotypes with MiXCR, one entry per CDR3 protein. The sample shows about 410,000 distinct CDR3 sequences, roughly 14% of them seen only once. The sample was blood. Receptor source: a man younger than 35 with Graves' ophthalmopathy.

V gene TRBV2 combines with J gene TRBJ2-5; D is undetermined. The germline V gene encodes CDR1 SNHLY and CDR2 FYNNEI. V was clipped by 7 bases and J by 5 bases, with 8 bases between them. The CDR3 is made up of 11 amino acids. The CDR3 sequence is CASKLGETQYF. CDR3 DNA sequence: TGTGCCAGCAAACTCGGTGAGACCCAGTACTTC.

This clonotype appeared many times. The gene calls are TRBV20-1 and TRBJ2-7; a possible D gene is TRBD2 (6 bases). The CDR3 covers 16 residues. Trimming removed 0 bases at V and 2 bases at J, with 17 bases between. Germline assignment: CDR1 DFQATT and CDR2 SNEGSKA (reference sequence). CDR3 loop: CSARDDGSGTPYEQYF. The CDR3 region has the DNA TGCAGTGCTAGAGATGATGGTAGCGGTACGCCCTACGAGCAGTACTTC.

This clonotype has ten or more counts. V usage is TRBV29-1 and J usage is TRBJ2-3; 12 nucleotides agree with TRBD2. V gave up 6 bases and J gave up 0 bases; unmatched junction bases: 7. Germline lookup yields CDR1 SQVTM and CDR2 ANQGSEA. CDR3 length equals 16 residues. The CDR3 spells CSVLAGGQASTDTQYF. The CDR3 nucleotides read TGCAGCGTGCTAGCGGGGGGGCAGGCGAGCACAGATACGCAGTATTTT.

This clonotype has at least ten counts. The chain uses TRBV20-1 and TRBJ1-5, with 9 bases matching TRBD1. The junction had 1 base not matched to a gene; V was cut back by 3 bases and J by 4 bases. The CDR3 is 13 amino acids. CDR1 and CDR2 (germline): DFQATT, SNEGSKA (reference sequence). The CDR3 coding sequence is TGCAGTGCTAGGACAGGGGGTAATCAGCCCCAGCATTTT. Amino acids: CSARTGGNQPQHF.

This clonotype occurred many times. V gene TRBV5-1 combines with J gene TRBJ2-5; TRBD2 aligns across 9 bases. CDR3 length: 16 residues. Germline V CDR1 and CDR2: SGHRS, YFSETQ. With V trimmed by 0 bases and J by 4 bases, 7 bases remained unmatched. CDR3 sequence (DNA): TGCGCCAGCAGCTTGGAACAGGGGACTAGCTTAGAGACCCAGTACTTC. It specifies CASSLEQGTSLETQYF.

This clonotype has a count of ten or more. The gene calls are TRBV15 and TRBJ1-1, with D possibly matching TRBD1 (6 bases). This CDR3 comprises 17 residues. The V and J ends lost 0 bases and 1 base respectively, with 15 bases between them. The germline CDR1 and CDR2 sequences are LNHNV and YYDKDF (reference sequence). CDR3 amino acids: CATSRERWAGANTEAFF. For the CDR3, the DNA is TGTGCCACCAGCAGAGAGCGGTGGGCAGGGGCGAACACTGAAGCTTTCTTT.

This clonotype showed up many times. The chain uses TRBV12-3 or TRBV12-4 and TRBJ2-7; 7 bases align to TRBD1. After removal of 5 bases from V and 0 bases from J, the junction contained 4 bases not matched to a gene. The CDR3 is 14 residues long. As DNA, the CDR3 is TGTGCCAGCAGTAGCACAGGGGCCTCCTACGAGCAGTACTTC. As protein: CASSSTGASYEQYF.

This clonotype came up many times. This chain connects TRBV12-5 to TRBJ1-5; 8 positions match TRBD1. The V gene end was trimmed by 5 bases and the J gene end by 0 bases; junction bases not matched to a gene: 9. Germline CDR1 and CDR2: LGHNT and FRNRAP. This CDR3 is 17 amino acids long. Here the CDR3 DNA reads TGTGCTAGTGGTACCCAGGGGGCAGATAATAGCAATCAGCCCCAGCATTTT. This encodes CASGTQGADNSNQPQHF.

The rearrangement joins TRBV2 to TRBJ1-2, with D possibly TRBD1 on 6 matching bases. The V gene lost 3 bases and the J gene lost 0 bases, with 11 bases spanning the gap. Per germline, CDR1 SNHLY and CDR2 FYNNEI. The length of the CDR3 is 15 residues. CDR3 loop: CASSDFGGANYGYTF. CDR3 sequence (DNA): TGTGCCAGCAGTGATTTCGGGGGCGCTAACTATGGCTACACCTTC.

This clonotype has ten or more counts. This chain uses TRBV11-2 with TRBJ1-1, with 9 bases that match TRBD1. V lost 0 bases and J lost 5; bases outside the gene matches: 16. CDR3 length: 19 residues. Germline V CDR1 and CDR2: SGHAT, FQNNGV. The CDR3 DNA follows: TGTGCCAGCAGCTTAGAAAAACCGGGACAGGGACCCGCCATGACTGAAGCTTTCTTT. Amino acids: CASSLEKPGQGPAMTEAFF.

This clonotype was recorded a few times. This chain links TRBV10-3 with TRBJ1-2; D gene unclear. Germline CDR1 and CDR2: ENHRY and SYGVKD. The CDR3 extends over 11 amino acids. V was trimmed by 8 bases and J by 7 bases, leaving 11 bases between them. The DNA of the CDR3 is TGTGCCATCTCTACGGGGTCTGGCTACACCTTC. Translated: CAISTGSGYTF.

This clonotype showed up many times. This sequence joins TRBV18 and TRBJ2-7; TRBD1 matches 7 bases. The CDR3 loop spans 15 amino acids. V gave up 3 bases and J gave up 3 bases; unmatched junction bases: 8. Germline CDR1 is KGHSH and CDR2 is LQKENI. CDR3 nucleotide sequence: TGTGCCAGCTCACCGCCAGGGACAGCGTTCTACGAGCAGTACTTC. Its translation is CASSPPGTAFYEQYF.

This clonotype showed up many times. The chain uses TRBV5-6 and TRBJ1-1; D not resolved. The CDR3 is made up of 13 amino acids. Trimming pared 2 bases from V and 1 base from J, leaving 6 bases between. The germline CDR1 and CDR2 sequences are SGHDT and YYEEEE. CDR3 coding DNA: TGTGCCAGCAGCTTCTACCGGAACACTGAAGCTTTCTTT. Its translation: CASSFYRNTEAFF. The full variable domain, completed using reference TRBV5-6 and TRBJ1-1, is DAGVTQSPTHLIKTRGQQVTLRCSPKSGHDTVSWYQQALGQGPQFIFQYYEEEERQRGNFPDRFSGHQFPNYSSELNVNALLLGDSALYLCASSFYRNTEAFFGQGTRLTVV.

In this sample, this clonotype turned up many times. The chain is built from TRBV5-1 and TRBJ2-7; D remains ambiguous. Germline-derived CDR1 and CDR2 are SGHRS and YFSETQ. V was clipped by 3 bases and J by 2 bases, with 15 bases between them. The CDR3 has 15 residues. CDR3 DNA: TGCGCCAGCAGCTCCCACCCGGGTGGGACCTACGAGCAGTACTTC. Its translation: CASSSHPGGTYEQYF.

This clonotype was picked up many times. The V call is TRBV11-2, the J call TRBJ2-7, with TRBD2 identical over 11 bases. Germline V gene lookup returns CDR1 SGHAT and CDR2 FQNNGV. Losses at the gene ends were 5 bases for V and 5 bases for J; bases not matched to a gene: 5. This CDR3 is 14 amino acids long. The CDR3 loop reads CASSISGRADEQYF. DNA for the CDR3: TGTGCCAGCAGCATTAGCGGGAGGGCCGACGAGCAGTACTTC.

This clonotype occurred a few times. V is TRBV6-1 and J is TRBJ2-7; 8 nucleotides align to TRBD1. This CDR3 region has 14 residues. V shed 8 bases, J shed 5 bases, and the junction held 11 bases outside the gene matches. Germline CDR1 reads MNHNS; CDR2 reads SASEGT. This CDR3 reads CASLGETGVNEQYF. Here the CDR3 DNA reads TGTGCCAGCTTGGGTGAGACAGGGGTAAACGAGCAGTACTTC.

In its sample, this clonotype was seen many times. The CDR3 coding sequence is TGTGCCACCACCGGGACAGGGGCCCCCTCTGGGGCCAACGTCCTGACTTTC. Translation gives CATTGTGAPSGANVLTF. The chain couples TRBV6-1 to TRBJ2-6, with 10 bases lining up with TRBD1. The CDR3 consists of 17 residues. The junction had 9 bases not matched to a gene; V was cut back by 10 bases and J by 0 bases. Per the germline V gene, CDR1 is MNHNS and CDR2 is SASEGT.

This clonotype was counted ten times or more. The genes are TRBV9 and TRBJ1-1, with D perhaps TRBD1 (6 bases). Germline-derived CDR1 and CDR2 are SGDLS and YYNGEE. This CDR3 contains 14 residues. Trimming removed 3 bases from V and 6 bases from J, with 15 bases in between. The CDR3, as DNA: TGTGCCAGCAGCGGCGGGGGCCGGGCCCCTGAAGCTTTCTTT. Translating gives CASSGGGRAPEAFF.

Ten or more counts support this clonotype. The chain combines TRBV18 with TRBJ1-4; TRBD1 is a possible D gene (5 bases). The V gene lost 1 base and the J gene lost 0 bases, with 9 bases spanning the gap. The CDR3 is made up of 16 amino acids. Germline CDR1 KGHSH, CDR2 LQKENI. CDR3 DNA: TGTGCCAGCTCACCACGGGGACCTGCAACTAATGAAAAACTGTTTTTT. Translation gives CASSPRGPATNEKLFF.

The V and J genes are TRBV19 and TRBJ1-2, with 8 positions matching TRBD1. Germline CDR1 reads LNHDA; CDR2 reads SQIVND (reference sequence). This CDR3 contains 14 residues. Unmatched junction bases numbered 5, after V lost 3 bases and J lost 5 bases. The CDR3 bases are TGTGCCAGTAGTATTGGCAGGGGGCTATATGGCTACACCTTC. Translating gives CASSIGRGLYGYTF.

The chain carries TRBV14 and TRBJ1-4, with 7 bases matching TRBD1. Germline V gives CDR1 SGHDN, CDR2 FVKESK. There are 16 residues in the CDR3. Unmatched junction bases numbered 4, after V lost 2 bases and J lost 1 base. In nucleotides, the CDR3 is TGTGCCAGCAGCCAAAACAGGGGAGGAACTAATGAAAAACTGTTTTTT. Encoded protein: CASSQNRGGTNEKLFF. The full variable domain, rest sourced from reference TRBV14 and TRBJ1-4, is EAGVTQFPSHSVIEKGQTVTLRCDPISGHDNLYWYRRVMGKEIKFLLHFVKESKQDESGMPNNRFLAERTGGTYSTLKVQPAELEDSGVYFCASSQNRGGTNEKLFFGSGTQLSVL.

In this sample, this clonotype turned up many times. The chain links TRBV9 to TRBJ2-3; D is unresolved. CDR3 length: 13 amino acids. V dropped 2 bases and J dropped 4 bases, with 8 bases sitting between them. CDR1 and CDR2 (germline): SGDLS, YYNGEE. The CDR3 is CASSVASPDTQYF. CDR3 in DNA: TGTGCCAGCAGCGTTGCCAGTCCAGATACGCAGTATTTT.

The chain combines TRBV11-2 with TRBJ2-3; D may be TRBD1 (6 bases). This CDR3 has 16 residues. The V gene lost 5 bases and the J gene lost 2 bases, with 17 bases spanning the gap. CDR1 and CDR2 (germline): SGHAT, FQNNGV. The CDR3 coding sequence is TGTGCCAGCAGCGCCGGCCAGGGGATATACACAGATACGCAGTATTTT. This gives the protein CASSAGQGIYTDTQYF. Filled out from reference TRBV11-2 and TRBJ2-3, the complete variable domain reads EAGVAQSPRYKIIEKRQSVAFWCNPISGHATLYWYQQILGQGPKLLIQFQNNGVVDDSQLPKDRFSAERLKGVDSTLKIQPAKLEDSAVYLCASSAGQGIYTDTQYFGPGTRLTVL.

The chain employs TRBV4-1 and TRBJ1-5, with a tentative D call TRBD1 (5 bases). CDR3 length: 15 amino acids. Germline loops: CDR1 MGHRA, CDR2 YSYEKL. The V gene lost 3 bases and the J gene lost 2 bases, with 11 bases spanning the gap. The CDR3 reads CASSHTLGGNQPQHF. CDR3 DNA: TGCGCCAGCAGCCATACATTGGGGGGCAATCAGCCCCAGCATTTT.